The TCR beta chain under discussion was sequenced for a study of blood T cells in healthy people across ages. A second PCR of roughly 7 to 11 cycles used a sample-barcoded 5' primer and a J-beta primer mix. Every molecule of cDNA carried a tag from a template-switch adaptor with 12 random nucleotides. Each of the samples gave a minimum of 2.5 million paired-end reads that contained CDR3. TCRdb passed the 5' RACE reads through MiXCR, listing each CDR3 protein once. The sample contains roughly 1,100,000 distinct CDR3 sequences, about 25% of which appear only once. This CDR3 is 14 amino acids long. The V gene's germline CDR1 is MNHEY and CDR2 SVGAGI. V lost 8 bases to trimming and J lost 0 bases, with 10 bases between them. The data were also submitted as part of a second study, on T cells of mothers and their children. That report notes: Mothers yielded over 8.5 million CDR3 reads, children 3 million to 3.5 million each. It was related mother-child pairs that showed slightly higher overlap than unrelated pairs, without reaching significance.

The sample was blood. The chain links TRBV6-5 to TRBJ1-4; no clear D. The origin of this receptor is a girl aged 2 to 9 in good health. The CDR3 DNA reads TGTGCCAGCCGTGGTCTTGCAACTAATGAAAAACTGTTTTTT. Its protein is CASRGLATNEKLFF.